The clone carrying this T cell receptor (beta chain) was observed a handful of times. The record originates from a study of T cells in Graves' hyperthyroidism and ophthalmopathy. With 6 bases removed from V and 1 base from J, the gap between germline ends came to 10 bases. The CDR3 runs 14 residues. Germline lookup yields CDR1 SQVTM and CDR2 ANQGSEA. What was amplified from RNA transcripts were TCR beta CDR3 regions. HTBI primers were used for first-round RT-PCR of the TCR CDR3. TCRdb ran MiXCR on the multiplex PCR reads and lists one entry per CDR3 protein. The table records 500,000 to 650,000 distinct CDR3 sequences, around 15% of them present only once. Fresh peripheral blood, approximately 10 ml, was the source of the PBMCs.

The source material was blood. The clonotype was recovered from a woman between 35 and 50 years old with Graves' hyperthyroidism. V is TRBV29-1 and J is TRBJ2-6; possibly TRBD1 for D (6 bases). CDR3 region: CSVGQSSGANVLTF. For the CDR3, the DNA is TGCAGCGTAGGACAGAGTTCTGGGGCCAACGTCCTGACTTTC.